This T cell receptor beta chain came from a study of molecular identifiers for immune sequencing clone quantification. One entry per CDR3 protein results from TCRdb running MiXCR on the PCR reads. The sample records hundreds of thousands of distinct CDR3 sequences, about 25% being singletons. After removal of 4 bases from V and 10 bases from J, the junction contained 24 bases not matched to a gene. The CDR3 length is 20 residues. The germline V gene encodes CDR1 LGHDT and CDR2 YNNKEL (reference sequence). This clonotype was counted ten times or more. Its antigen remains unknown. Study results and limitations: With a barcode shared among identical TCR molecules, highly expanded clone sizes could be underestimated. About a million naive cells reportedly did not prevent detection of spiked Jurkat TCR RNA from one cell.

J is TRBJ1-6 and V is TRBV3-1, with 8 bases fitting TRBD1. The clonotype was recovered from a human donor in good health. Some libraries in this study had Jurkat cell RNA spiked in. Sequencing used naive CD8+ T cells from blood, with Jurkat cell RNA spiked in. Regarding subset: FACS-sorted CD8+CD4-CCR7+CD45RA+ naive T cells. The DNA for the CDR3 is TGTGCCAGCAGCCCGACGGACAGGGACCTGCGGAGAGACAGTAGGTCACCCCTCCACTTT. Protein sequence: CASSPTDRDLRRDSRSPLHF.